The 27 T cell receptor beta chains reported below all come from one sample, sequenced in a study of blood T cell repertoires in COVID-19. The repertoire was sequenced with immunoSEQ multiplex PCR; TCRdb's copy has only in-frame clones and lacks some. In the table there are about 360,000 clones, approximately 82% of which are singletons. Sequenced material: peripheral blood. The source of these receptors is a young man with active or convalescent COVID-19.

The V and J genes are TRBV3-1 (or the pseudogene TRBV3-2) and TRBJ2-2, with 7 bases lining up with TRBD1. The CDR3 consists of 14 residues. The junction had 6 bases not matched to a gene; V was cut back by 4 bases and J by 7 bases. The germline V gene has CDR1 LGHDT and CDR2 YNNKEL (reference sequence). CDR3 sequence: CASSLTGYGGELFF. In DNA, the CDR3 is TGTGCCAGCAGCCTGACAGGGTACGGCGGGGAGCTGTTTTTT.

This clone was counted between two and nine times. Other DNA sequences in this specimen translate into the identical CDR3. The chain has TRBV12-3 or TRBV12-4 and TRBJ2-7; D ambiguous. V shed 4 bases and J shed 1 base, with 2 bases lying between them. The CDR3 runs to 11 residues. CDR3 region: CASSSSYEQYF. The CDR3 nucleotides are TGTGCCAGCAGTTCATCCTACGAGCAGTACTTC.

The rearrangement links TRBV6-5 to TRBJ1-2; the D gene is possibly TRBD1 (5 bases). CDR3 length: 14 amino acids. Germline loops: CDR1 MNHEY, CDR2 SVGAGI. Trimming took off 6 bases at V and 8 bases at J, with 19 bases between the two ends. The CDR3 loop is CASSIDLGAGGYTF. The CDR3, as DNA: TGTGCCAGCAGCATTGACTTAGGGGCAGGGGGCTACACCTTC.

This chain joins TRBV5-1 and TRBJ1-3; TRBD1 might be the D (5 bases). The V and J ends lost 4 bases and 0 bases respectively, with 14 bases between them. CDR1 is SGHRS, CDR2 YFSETQ, per germline. The CDR3 contains 16 residues. CDR3 nucleotide sequence: TGCGCCAGCAGCCCTCACACGACAGTCTCTGGAAACACCATATATTTT. Its translation: CASSPHTTVSGNTIYF.

A remark on this clone: The sample carries other DNA sequences with the same CDR3. V and J are TRBV5-1 and TRBJ1-1; 8 bases fit TRBD1. CDR1 SGHRS and CDR2 YFSETQ come from the germline V gene. The V and J ends lost 2 bases and 3 bases, in that order; junction bases with no gene match: 3. The length of the CDR3 is 14 residues. The CDR3 DNA sequence: TGCGCCAGCAGCTTAGTGACAGGGGACACTGAAGCTTTCTTT. This sequence encodes CASSLVTGDTEAFF. Looking up the rest from reference TRBV5-1 and TRBJ1-1 gives the full variable domain: KAGVTQTPRYLIKTRGQQVTLSCSPISGHRSVSWYQQTPGQGLQFLFEYFSETQRNKGNFPGRFSGRQFSNSRSEMNVSTLELGDSALYLCASSLVTGDTEAFFGQGTRLTVV.

The chain links TRBV28 to TRBJ2-1, with 10 bases lining up with TRBD2. Trimming took 5 bases from V and 0 from J; bases not matched to a gene: 4. Germline values: CDR1 MDHEN, CDR2 SYDVKM. This CDR3 is 16 amino acids long. The CDR3 reads CASSDPSGGSYNEQFF. The CDR3 nucleotides read TGTGCCAGCAGTGACCCTAGCGGGGGCTCCTACAATGAGCAGTTCTTC.

This clone was observed a handful of times. The V call is TRBV7-9, the J call TRBJ2-5; 8 nucleotides match TRBD1. Germline values: CDR1 SEHNR, CDR2 FQNEAQ (reference sequence). V gave up 4 bases and J gave up 1 base; unmatched junction bases: 2. This CDR3 contains 14 residues. CDR3 sequence (DNA): TGTGCCAGCAGCTACGGGACAGGCCAAGAGACCCAGTACTTC. Translated: CASSYGTGQETQYF.

The chain links TRBV30 to TRBJ2-7; D unresolved. V was cut by 3 bases and J by 1 base, with 4 bases left in between. The CDR3 consists of 11 residues. In germline, CDR1 is GTSNPN, CDR2 SVGIG (reference sequence). The CDR3 protein is CAWSGSYEQYF. DNA of the CDR3: TGTGCCTGGAGCGGGTCCTACGAGCAGTACTTC.

This clone was detected once. V gene TRBV14 combines with J gene TRBJ2-5, with TRBD1 matching 8 bases. The junction had 13 bases not matched to a gene; V was cut back by 3 bases and J by 4 bases. Germline V gene sequence: CDR1 SGHDN, CDR2 FVKESK. This CDR3 is 17 amino acids long. CDR3 DNA sequence: TGTGCCAGCAGCCATACCAAAGTCGACAGGGGAATAGAGACCCAGTACTTC. It encodes CASSHTKVDRGIETQYF.

J is TRBJ2-7 and V is TRBV4-3, with D hard to call. The CDR3 totals 15 residues. V lost 0 bases and J 7 bases, leaving 16 bases between the germline ends. Germline loops: CDR1 LGHNA, CDR2 YSLEER. Here the CDR3 DNA reads TGCGCCAGCAGCCAAGATCGGAGTAGCTCGGGTGAGCAGTACTTC. This encodes CASSQDRSSSGEQYF.

The chain combines TRBV4-1 with TRBJ1-5; 7 positions agree with TRBD1. The CDR3 consists of 17 residues. The V gene's germline CDR1 is MGHRA and CDR2 YSYEKL. The V segment lost 0 bases and the J segment 1 base; nucleotides outside the gene matches: 6. The CDR3 loop is CASSQETGSWSNQPQHF. The CDR3 DNA reads as TGCGCCAGCAGCCAAGAGACAGGGAGTTGGAGCAATCAGCCCCAGCATTTT.

CDR3 sequence reads: CASRGDRLGLNEKLFF. CDR3 bases: TGTGCCAGCAGAGGAGACAGATTGGGATTGAATGAAAAACTGTTTTTT. The V gene is TRBV2, the J gene TRBJ1-4, with D maybe TRBD1 (5 bases). The germline V gene has CDR1 SNHLY and CDR2 FYNNEI. The CDR3 length is 16 residues. V shed 6 bases and J shed 5 bases, with 19 bases lying between them.

For this clone: The junction differs from germline at one of its ends, possibly a read error. The V and J genes are TRBV4-2 and TRBJ1-2, with 8 bases identical to TRBD1. Per the germline V gene, CDR1 is LGHNA and CDR2 is YNFKEQ. This CDR3 contains 14 residues. CDR3 loop: CASSQEDREYGYTF. In nucleotides, the CDR3 is TGTGCCAGCAGCCAAGAGGACAGGGAATATGGTTACACCTTC.

This clone was counted a single time. The V call is TRBV24-1, the J call TRBJ2-5; TRBD1 is a possible D gene (6 bases). V was shortened by 1 base and J by 4 bases, with 12 bases between the two germline ends. Germline V lookup: CDR1 KGHDR, CDR2 SFDVKD. This CDR3 contains 15 residues. CDR3 bases: TGTGCCACCAGTGATTTACCAGGGGCCGGAGAGACCCAGTACTTC. As protein: CATSDLPGAGETQYF.

There are many counts of this clone. The sample carries other DNA sequences with the same CDR3. The chain recombines TRBV19 with TRBJ1-2; 7 nucleotides agree with TRBD1. Germline V lookup: CDR1 LNHDA, CDR2 SQIVND (reference sequence). The CDR3 contains 13 residues. With 6 bases clipped from V and 8 bases from J, the junction kept 9 bases outside the gene matches. The CDR3 region is CASSPTGRYGYTF. CDR3 DNA sequence: TGTGCCAGTAGCCCGACAGGGAGGTACGGCTACACCTTC.

The chain employs TRBV7-2 and TRBJ2-6, with a weak D call TRBD1 (5 bases). The CDR3 loop spans 16 amino acids. Trimming stripped 2 bases from V and 4 bases from J, with 12 bases between. CDR1 SGHTA and CDR2 FQGNSA come from the germline V gene. The CDR3 region is CASSLRGGTGANVLTF. CDR3 nucleotides: TGTGCCAGCAGCTTAAGGGGTGGCACCGGGGCCAACGTCCTGACTTTC.

The chain combines TRBV19 with TRBJ2-7; 7 bases are a match to TRBD2. The ends lost 6 bases at V and 2 bases at J; junction bases unmatched: 4. The germline V gene has CDR1 LNHDA and CDR2 SQIVND (reference sequence). This CDR3 region has 13 residues. DNA of the CDR3: TGTGCCAGTAGCCCAGGGAGGGCCTACGAGCAGTACTTC. Its translation is CASSPGRAYEQYF.

The J gene is TRBJ2-5, the V gene TRBV3-1 (or the pseudogene TRBV3-2); D may be TRBD2 (6 bases). The CDR3 sequence is 13 residues long. Germline V gene data show CDR1 as LGHDT and CDR2 as YNNKEL (reference sequence). V was cut by 8 bases and J by 1 base, with 11 bases left in between. The CDR3: CASGMGGQETQYF. CDR3 sequence (DNA): TGTGCCAGCGGTATGGGGGGCCAAGAGACCCAGTACTTC.

The CDR3 DNA is TGTGCCAGCAGCTCAAATTCACCCCTCCACTTT. This translates into CASSSNSPLHF. The chain uses TRBV5-6 and TRBJ1-6; no definite D call. Germline lookup yields CDR1 SGHDT and CDR2 YYEEEE. Trimming removed 3 bases from V and 7 bases from J, with 2 bases in between. The CDR3 spans 11 residues.

The CDR3 here is CASSQSDRAQPQHF. The CDR3 DNA follows: TGTGCCAGCAGTCAGTCGGACAGGGCACAGCCCCAGCATTTT. The V and J genes are TRBV6-2 or TRBV6-3 and TRBJ1-5, with TRBD1 matching over 8 bases. Trimming at V came to 5 bases and at J to 7 bases, leaving 7 bases not matched to a gene. This CDR3 comprises 14 residues. Germline CDR1 MNHEY, CDR2 SVGEGT.

In this sample, this clone turned up a few times. This chain joins TRBV25-1 and TRBJ2-7, with 7 bases fitting TRBD1. This CDR3 spans 12 amino acids. Germline V gene sequence: CDR1 MGHDK, CDR2 SYGVNS. Germline trimming cut 6 bases from V and 5 bases from J; bases unmatched to any gene: 4. In DNA, the CDR3 is TGTGCCAGCAGCACAGGGGTCCACGAGCAGTACTTC. Encoded protein: CASSTGVHEQYF.

The chain uses TRBV27 and TRBJ2-7; 12 nucleotides line up with TRBD1. CDR3 size: 16 residues. Trimming removed 10 bases from V and 0 bases from J; junction bases left unmatched: 10. Germline lookup yields CDR1 MNHEY and CDR2 SMNVEV (reference sequence). The CDR3 here is CATRDRGPWSSYEQYF. DNA of the CDR3: TGTGCCACCCGGGACAGGGGGCCATGGAGCTCCTACGAGCAGTACTTC.

This clone occurred once. The rearrangement joins TRBV15 to TRBJ1-2, with D perhaps TRBD1 (5 bases). CDR3 size: 15 residues. Per the germline V gene, CDR1 is LNHNV and CDR2 is YYDKDF (reference sequence). Trimming removed 3 bases at V and 3 bases at J, with 14 bases between. CDR3 coding DNA: TGTGCCACCAGCAGCCGGGACTCGGGGGACTATGGCTACACCTTC. Translation gives CATSSRDSGDYGYTF.

V is TRBV7-2 and J is TRBJ1-2, with D possibly matching TRBD1 (6 bases). The germline V and J ends were trimmed by 5 bases and 7 bases, with 11 bases remaining between them. Germline CDR1 reads SGHTA; CDR2 reads FQGNSA. The CDR3 has 12 residues. CDR3 amino acids: CASSPRGGGYTF. CDR3 nucleotides: TGTGCCAGCAGCCCTAGGGGGGGTGGCTACACCTTC.

This chain joins TRBV15 and TRBJ1-6; 7 bases map to TRBD1. Trimming removed 5 bases from V and 9 bases from J; junction bases left unmatched: 10. This CDR3 contains 15 residues. CDR1 LNHNV and CDR2 YYDKDF come from the germline V gene (reference sequence). In DNA, the CDR3 is TGTGCCACCAGCCCTACGACAGGGTCGGGTTCACCCCTCCACTTT. Translated, it gives CATSPTTGSGSPLHF.

The chain is built from TRBV2 and TRBJ1-4, with 7 bases identical to TRBD1. Germline CDR1 reads SNHLY; CDR2 reads FYNNEI. J gave up 8 bases and V 4 bases, and 4 bases lay outside the gene matches. This CDR3 region has 13 residues. Written as DNA, the CDR3 is TGTGCCAGCAGTGCCGGGACAGCCGAAAAACTGTTTTTT. It yields the protein CASSAGTAEKLFF.

The chain joins TRBV24-1 to TRBJ1-3, with D maybe TRBD1 (6 bases). There are 12 residues in the CDR3. Trimming took off 7 bases at V and 3 bases at J, with 6 bases between the two ends. Germline CDR1 reads KGHDR; CDR2 reads SFDVKD. CDR3 loop: CATRTGGNTIYF. The CDR3 bases are TGTGCCACCAGGACAGGTGGAAACACCATATATTTT.